The clone carrying this T cell receptor (beta chain) was seen only a few times. Trimming took 2 bases from V and 5 from J; bases not matched to a gene: 8. The germline CDR1 and CDR2 sequences are MNHEY and SVGEGT. This CDR3 contains 15 residues. The entry originates in a study of blood T cell repertoires in COVID-19. Study-wide context: Collection of acute and convalescent COVID-19 samples took place in the United States, Italy and Spain. Sources were T cells, B-cell-depleted T cells, or PBMCs; the material itself was cDNA or gDNA.

Source study methods: Using reference gene primer amplification, nucleated cell counts were estimated. The table came from immunoSEQ multiplex PCR; TCRdb's copy has only in-frame clones and leaves some out. D and trimming were read from the DNA, whereas the V and J calls and clone size are those reported in that table. Seen here are about 55,000 clones, roughly 85% observed once, and the top ten hold roughly 10%. The source material was peripheral blood. This receptor was obtained from a human donor in a cohort sampled during active COVID-19. The rearrangement uses TRBV6-2 or TRBV6-3 and TRBJ1-2; 7 positions match TRBD1. This CDR3 reads CASSYRQGSTYGYTF. CDR3 sequence (DNA): TGTGCCAGCAGTTACAGACAGGGCTCTACATATGGCTACACCTTC.